This T cell receptor (beta chain) was profiled in a study of blood T cell repertoires in COVID-19. Categorization into cohorts depended on clinical history that participants reported. The CDR3 is 15 amino acids. Germline CDR1 is LNHDA and CDR2 is SQIVND (reference sequence). V was shortened by 6 bases and J by 4 bases, with 15 bases between the two germline ends. Original data processing: It was from reference gene primer amplification that nucleated cell counts were estimated. Repertoires were generated with immunoSEQ multiplex PCR, while TCRdb's copy carries only in-frame clones and drops some. The V and J calls and clone size come from that table; D and trimming were worked out from the DNA. The sample has roughly 250,000 clones, approximately 91% seen once.

The chain uses TRBV19 and TRBJ1-4; D not resolved. The sequence was obtained from a woman aged 40 to 49 with acute COVID-19. The specimen sequenced was PBMCs or T cells enriched from blood (not recorded which). The CDR3 bases are TGTGCCAGTAGCGACTCAAAAGACTATAATGAAAAACTGTTTTTT. Protein sequence: CASSDSKDYNEKLFF.